The 26 T cell receptor beta chains in this list originate from one sample, sequenced in a study of blood T cell repertoires in COVID-19. Repertoires were generated with immunoSEQ multiplex PCR, while TCRdb's copy carries only in-frame clones and drops some. The sample records under 250,000 clones, 80% to 90% being singletons. The sequencing input was peripheral blood. These receptor sequences come from a man between 45 and 60 years old who had recovered from COVID-19.

V and J are TRBV28 and TRBJ1-1, with D tentatively TRBD1 (6 bases). The CDR3 runs to 15 residues. The germline CDR1 and CDR2 sequences are MDHEN and SYDVKM. The V gene lost 5 bases and the J gene lost 6 bases, with 19 bases spanning the gap. The CDR3 is CASSLHLAGAAEAFF. The CDR3, as DNA: TGTGCCAGCAGTCTCCACCTAGCGGGGGCGGCTGAAGCTTTCTTT. Looking up the rest from reference TRBV28 and TRBJ1-1 gives the full variable domain: DVKVTQSSRYLVKRTGEKVFLECVQDMDHENMFWYRQDPGLGLRLIYFSYDVKMKEKGDIPEGYSVSREKKERFSLILESASTNQTSMYLCASSLHLAGAAEAFFGQGTRLTVV.

The CDR3 DNA reads as TGTGCCAGCAGCTGGACAGGGGGAGTTTCCTACGAGCAGTACTTC. This sequence encodes CASSWTGGVSYEQYF. This chain connects TRBV11-2 to TRBJ2-7, with TRBD1 matching over 10 bases. The CDR3 is made up of 15 amino acids. In germline, CDR1 is SGHAT, CDR2 FQNNGV. J gave up 1 base and V 4 bases, and 4 bases lay outside the gene matches.

This sequence joins TRBV28 and TRBJ1-3; unclear D gene. Germline V gives CDR1 MDHEN, CDR2 SYDVKM. The V end lost 4 bases, the J end lost 0 bases, and 7 bases lay between the germline ends. The CDR3 is 14 amino acids. The DNA of the CDR3 is TGTGCCAGCAGTTGGAGGGTCTCTGGAAACACCATATATTTT. This gives the protein CASSWRVSGNTIYF.

V and J are TRBV2 and TRBJ2-7; D might be TRBD2 (5 bases). The V gene's germline CDR1 is SNHLY and CDR2 FYNNEI. The CDR3 has 14 amino acids. Trimming stripped 5 bases from V and 3 bases from J, with 14 bases between. CDR3 in amino acids: CASSPGTSLYEQYF. Written as DNA, the CDR3 is TGTGCCAGCAGTCCGGGAACGAGTCTCTACGAGCAGTACTTC.

The chain links TRBV6-5 to TRBJ2-2, with D hard to call. CDR3 length equals 15 residues. Per germline, CDR1 MNHEY and CDR2 SVGAGI. The V end was cut by 2 bases, the J end by 6 bases, with 13 bases between. CDR3 sequence: CASSYAATGSGELFF. CDR3 DNA: TGTGCCAGCAGTTACGCCGCGACTGGATCCGGGGAGCTGTTTTTT.

The chain joins TRBV30 to TRBJ1-4, with D uncertain. Per germline, CDR1 GTSNPN and CDR2 SVGIG (reference sequence). This CDR3 contains 13 residues. The V gene lost 0 bases and the J gene lost 9 bases, with 11 bases spanning the gap. For the CDR3, the DNA is TGTGCCTGGAGTGTACGGGTCAATCAAAAACTGTTTTTT. Protein sequence: CAWSVRVNQKLFF.

V is TRBV28 and J is TRBJ2-4; 8 bases agree with TRBD1. J gave up 1 base and V 6 bases, and 5 bases lay outside the gene matches. Germline V gene data show CDR1 as MDHEN and CDR2 as SYDVKM. The CDR3 is 15 amino acids. This CDR3 reads CASSRTGLAKNIQYF. The CDR3 bases are TGTGCCAGCAGCCGGACAGGGCTGGCCAAAAACATTCAGTACTTC.

The CDR3 region is CASSRSGLTDTQYF. For the CDR3, the DNA is TGTGCCAGCAGCCGTTCAGGGCTCACAGATACGCAGTATTTT. This chain links TRBV3-1 (or the pseudogene TRBV3-2) with TRBJ2-3; D possibly corresponds to TRBD1 (5 bases). The CDR3 has 14 residues. Germline CDR1 reads LGHDT; CDR2 reads YNNKEL (reference sequence). V was clipped by 4 bases and J by 2 bases, with 10 bases between them.

This chain links TRBV19 with TRBJ2-7; the D gene is possibly TRBD1 (6 bases). Trimming took 5 bases from V and 4 from J, leaving 18 bases between them. This CDR3 comprises 15 residues. In germline, CDR1 is LNHDA, CDR2 SQIVND (reference sequence). This chain's CDR3 is CASSDGTPILYEQYF. The CDR3 DNA reads TGTGCCAGTAGTGATGGGACACCGATTTTATACGAGCAGTACTTC.

V and J are TRBV5-1 and TRBJ2-2; tentative D call: TRBD1 (6 bases). CDR3 length: 15 residues. Trimming stripped 0 bases from V and 6 bases from J, with 12 bases between. Germline CDR1 reads SGHRS; CDR2 reads YFSETQ. The CDR3 DNA reads TGCGCCAGCAGCTTGGGGCAGGGGATGGCCGGGGAGCTGTTTTTT. It encodes CASSLGQGMAGELFF.

CDR3 DNA: TGTGCCAGTAGTGGGGAACAGGGCTTGTTCGCTGGAAACACCATATATTTT. As protein: CASSGEQGLFAGNTIYF. V usage is TRBV19 and J usage is TRBJ1-3; D might be TRBD1 (6 bases). The CDR3 spans 17 residues. Trimming shortened V by 5 bases and J by 2 bases, and 19 bases separated the two germline ends. Germline V CDR1 and CDR2: LNHDA, SQIVND (reference sequence). Full variable domain (outside the CDR3, taken from reference TRBV19 and TRBJ1-3): DGGITQSPKYLFRKEGQNVTLSCEQNLNHDAMYWYRQDPGQGLRLIYYSQIVNDFQKGDIAEGYSVSREKKESFPLTVTSAQKNPTAFYLCASSGEQGLFAGNTIYFGEGSWLTVV.

The chain is built from TRBV19 and TRBJ2-3, with 12 bases lining up with TRBD2. The germline V gene encodes CDR1 LNHDA and CDR2 SQIVND (reference sequence). This CDR3 region has 16 residues. V trimming: 7 bases; J trimming: 4 bases; junction bases outside the gene matches: 9. CDR3 in amino acids: CASTLTSGRVSDTQYF. DNA for the CDR3: TGTGCCAGTACCTTGACTAGCGGGAGAGTGTCAGATACGCAGTATTTT.

The V gene is TRBV7-9, the J gene TRBJ1-1; possibly TRBD1 for D (6 bases). Per germline, CDR1 SEHNR and CDR2 FQNEAQ (reference sequence). The V end lost 5 bases, the J end lost 2 bases, and 12 bases lay between the germline ends. The CDR3 totals 14 residues. The CDR3 coding sequence is TGTGCCAGCAGCACCGACAGGCTTAACACTGAAGCTTTCTTT. As protein: CASSTDRLNTEAFF.

This chain joins TRBV7-8 and TRBJ1-5, with TRBD1 matching 9 bases. With 5 bases clipped from V and 4 bases from J, the junction kept 9 bases outside the gene matches. The length of the CDR3 is 16 residues. The germline V gene has CDR1 SGHVS and CDR2 FQNEAQ. DNA of the CDR3: TGTGCCAGCAGCCGCTATACAGGGGGCGGGAATCAGCCCCAGCATTTT. Amino acids: CASSRYTGGGNQPQHF. The full variable domain, its missing parts supplied by reference TRBV7-8 and TRBJ1-5, is GAGVSQSPRYKVAKRGQDVALRCDPISGHVSLFWYQQALGQGPEFLTYFQNEAQLDKSGLPSDRFFAERPEGSVSTLKIQRTQQEDSAVYLCASSRYTGGGNQPQHFGDGTRLSIL.

This chain links TRBV6-2 or TRBV6-3 with TRBJ2-2; D is perhaps TRBD2 (5 bases). This CDR3 spans 15 amino acids. The V and J ends lost 5 bases and 5 bases respectively, with 15 bases between them. CDR1 is MNHEY and CDR2 is SVGEGT in the germline V gene. CDR3 residues: CASSDRRERTGELFF. The CDR3 DNA reads TGTGCCAGCAGTGACCGAAGGGAGAGGACCGGGGAGCTGTTTTTT.

The sample holds a few counts of this clone. This chain links TRBV27 with TRBJ2-7, with D maybe TRBD1 (6 bases). The CDR3 totals 12 residues. Trimming pared 4 bases from V and 6 bases from J, leaving 10 bases between. Germline V gene sequence: CDR1 MNHEY, CDR2 SMNVEV (reference sequence). CDR3 in DNA: TGTGCCAGCAGTTACAGGGTAGGCGAGCAGTACTTC. It yields the protein CASSYRVGEQYF.

The rearrangement links TRBV18 to TRBJ2-3, with D maybe TRBD1 (6 bases). V shed 8 bases and J shed 4 bases, with 13 bases lying between them. This CDR3 is built from 13 residues. Per germline, CDR1 KGHSH and CDR2 LQKENI. The CDR3 DNA is TGTGCCAGCCAGGGACAAGAAGCAGATACGCAGTATTTT. Its translation is CASQGQEADTQYF. The whole variable domain, remainder taken from reference TRBV18 and TRBJ2-3, is NAGVMQNPRHLVRRRGQEARLRCSPMKGHSHVYWYRQLPEEGLKFMVYLQKENIIDESGMPKERFSAEFPKEGPSILRIQQVVRGDSAAYFCASQGQEADTQYFGPGTRLTVL.

The chain employs TRBV28 and TRBJ1-2; 8 nucleotides line up with TRBD1. This CDR3 contains 14 residues. Trimming took 1 base from V and 7 from J; bases not matched to a gene: 5. Germline V gives CDR1 MDHEN, CDR2 SYDVKM. The CDR3 DNA sequence: TGTGCCAGCAGTTTATTGGGCAGGGGGCTTGGCTACACCTTC. Its protein product is CASSLLGRGLGYTF.

CDR3 region: CASTSGGNYGYTF. CDR3 coding DNA: TGTGCCAGCACCTCTGGGGGGAACTATGGCTACACCTTC. This sequence joins TRBV28 and TRBJ1-2, with a possible D match to TRBD1 (5 bases). Trimming left V 7 bases short and J 2 bases short, with 11 bases between. Germline V gene data show CDR1 as MDHEN and CDR2 as SYDVKM. This CDR3 is 13 amino acids long.

The chain has TRBV7-9 and TRBJ2-4, with 7 bases lining up with TRBD1. V was pared by 5 bases and J by 0 bases, with 7 bases of the junction left unmatched. There are 16 residues in the CDR3. Germline V gene data show CDR1 as SEHNR and CDR2 as FQNEAQ (reference sequence). The CDR3 nucleotides are TGTGCCAGCAGCCAGGGACAGCCACTAGCCAAAAACATTCAGTACTTC. Translated, it gives CASSQGQPLAKNIQYF.

This sequence joins TRBV6-5 and TRBJ2-2; TRBD1 aligns across 8 bases. Losses at the gene ends were 4 bases for V and 4 bases for J; bases not matched to a gene: 5. Germline lookup yields CDR1 MNHEY and CDR2 SVGAGI. This CDR3 contains 15 residues. CDR3 protein: CASSSDRAFTGELFF. The CDR3 nucleotides are TGTGCCAGCAGTTCGGACAGGGCCTTCACCGGGGAGCTGTTTTTT.

V usage is TRBV5-1 and J usage is TRBJ1-2; D not certain. The CDR3 sequence is 14 residues long. V lost 0 bases to trimming and J lost 8 bases, with 14 bases between them. The V gene's germline CDR1 is SGHRS and CDR2 YFSETQ. The CDR3 spells CASSLDEGIGGYTF. CDR3 DNA sequence: TGCGCCAGCAGCTTGGATGAGGGAATAGGAGGCTACACCTTC. The complete variable domain, with remaining parts taken from reference TRBV5-1 and TRBJ1-2, reads KAGVTQTPRYLIKTRGQQVTLSCSPISGHRSVSWYQQTPGQGLQFLFEYFSETQRNKGNFPGRFSGRQFSNSRSEMNVSTLELGDSALYLCASSLDEGIGGYTFGSGTRLTVV.

J is TRBJ1-1 and V is TRBV15, with 8 bases aligning to TRBD1. The CDR3 runs 15 residues. The V gene's germline CDR1 is LNHNV and CDR2 YYDKDF (reference sequence). Losses at the gene ends were 5 bases for V and 3 bases for J; bases not matched to a gene: 8. CDR3 protein: CATSADRGRDTEAFF. The DNA for the CDR3 is TGTGCCACCAGCGCTGACAGGGGAAGGGACACTGAAGCTTTCTTT.

This chain links TRBV5-1 with TRBJ1-1, with D uncertain. Germline CDR1 is SGHRS and CDR2 is YFSETQ. Trimming took 4 bases from V and 5 from J, leaving 15 bases between them. The CDR3 consists of 14 residues. The CDR3 reads CASSAGYERTEAFF. CDR3 nucleotide sequence: TGCGCCAGCAGCGCCGGATATGAGCGGACTGAAGCTTTCTTT.

This chain connects TRBV7-9 to TRBJ2-7; TRBD1 agrees at 9 bases. V lost 5 bases to trimming and J lost 5 bases; unmatched junction nucleotides: 16. The CDR3 consists of 17 residues. The germline V gene encodes CDR1 SEHNR and CDR2 FQNEAQ (reference sequence). This chain's CDR3 is CASSPGVGGQGFHEQYF. In DNA form, the CDR3 reads TGTGCCAGCAGCCCAGGGGTCGGGGGACAGGGATTCCACGAGCAGTACTTC.

In its sample, this clone was seen once. The chain has TRBV4-1 and TRBJ2-5, with 14 bases identical to TRBD2. J gave up 5 bases and V 0 bases, and 5 bases lay outside the gene matches. The CDR3 is 17 amino acids. Germline CDR1 and CDR2: MGHRA and YSYEKL. Here the CDR3 reads CASSQDRTSGRPETQYF. DNA of the CDR3: TGCGCCAGCAGCCAAGACCGGACTAGCGGGAGGCCTGAGACCCAGTACTTC.